These 14 T cell receptor beta chains came from one sample sequenced in a study of shared clonotypes between healthy human individuals. Sequencing used immunoSEQ multiplex PCR; TCRdb keeps in-frame clones, though not all of them. The table records roughly 2,000,000 clones, roughly 95% of them present only once. Only CD45RO-negative cells positively selected for CCR7 counted as naive CD8 cells, so terminally differentiated effector memory CD45RA+ cells were excluded. Sequences were obtained from naive CD8+ T cells sorted from blood. All receptors come from a man younger than 35 in good health.

The rearrangement joins TRBV9 to TRBJ1-6; D perhaps matches TRBD1 (6 bases). Germline V gene lookup returns CDR1 SGDLS and CDR2 YYNGEE. Trimming shortened V by 4 bases and J by 9 bases, and 14 bases separated the two germline ends. The CDR3 runs 14 residues. This CDR3 reads CASSPGAWGSPLHF. The CDR3 DNA reads as TGTGCCAGCAGCCCAGGGGCCTGGGGTTCACCCCTCCACTTT.

This clone occurred a few times. Distinct nucleotide sequences in the sample also encode this CDR3. The rearrangement links TRBV19 to TRBJ2-7, with 7 bases matching TRBD1. The V and J ends lost 5 bases and 3 bases, in that order; junction bases with no gene match: 4. Germline V lookup: CDR1 LNHDA, CDR2 SQIVND (reference sequence). The CDR3 spans 13 residues. The CDR3 protein is CASSAGTDYEQYF. The CDR3 coding sequence is TGTGCCAGTAGTGCCGGGACAGACTACGAGCAGTACTTC.

V usage is TRBV4-3 and J usage is TRBJ1-1, with D perhaps TRBD1 (6 bases). The CDR3 runs to 16 residues. Trimming took 0 bases from V and 1 from J, leaving 12 bases between them. Germline values: CDR1 LGHNA, CDR2 YSLEER. The CDR3 protein is CASSQDPGERNTEAFF. Here the CDR3 DNA reads TGCGCCAGCAGCCAAGATCCAGGGGAGAGGAACACTGAAGCTTTCTTT.

CDR3 DNA sequence: TGTGCCAGTAGTATTGGGGGACTATTCACTGAGCAGTTCTTC. The encoded protein is CASSIGGLFTEQFF. The V gene is TRBV19, the J gene TRBJ2-1, with 7 bases matching TRBD2. This CDR3 has 14 residues. Losses at the gene ends were 3 bases for V and 9 bases for J; bases not matched to a gene: 8. CDR1 and CDR2 from the germline V gene are LNHDA and SQIVND (reference sequence).

The rearrangement uses TRBV9 and TRBJ2-7; D uncertain. The V and J ends lost 0 bases and 1 base respectively, with 14 bases between them. The CDR3 totals 16 residues. Germline V gene lookup returns CDR1 SGDLS and CDR2 YYNGEE. CDR3 amino acids: CASSVGDALGSYEQYF. The CDR3 bases are TGTGCCAGCAGCGTAGGCGACGCCTTGGGGTCCTACGAGCAGTACTTC.

The chain employs TRBV28 and TRBJ1-1; the D is unclear. Germline V CDR1 and CDR2: MDHEN, SYDVKM. V lost 6 bases and J lost 1, with 9 bases in between. The CDR3 contains 13 residues. CDR3 protein: CASSKDPNTEAFF. The CDR3 nucleotides read TGTGCCAGCAGCAAGGACCCGAACACTGAAGCTTTCTTT.

The V and J genes are TRBV6-6 and TRBJ1-2; the match to TRBD1 covers 8 bases. CDR3 length: 13 residues. With 2 bases clipped from V and 5 bases from J, the junction kept 1 base outside the gene matches. CDR1 is MNHNY and CDR2 is SVGAGI in the germline V gene (reference sequence). CDR3 sequence reads: CASSYDRGYGYTF. The CDR3 bases are TGTGCCAGCAGTTACGACAGGGGTTATGGCTACACCTTC.

This clone was detected once. The chain carries TRBV29-1 and TRBJ2-1, with D perhaps assigned TRBD1 or TRBD2 (5 bases each). Germline CDR1 SQVTM, CDR2 ANQGSEA. The CDR3 covers 14 residues. Trimming cost V 2 bases and J 4 bases, with 12 bases left between them. The CDR3 region is CSVERQGEYNEQFF. In DNA, the CDR3 is TGCAGCGTTGAACGCCAAGGGGAGTACAATGAGCAGTTCTTC.

The chain couples TRBV7-2 to TRBJ2-1; 7 bases are shared with TRBD2. CDR3 size: 14 residues. V lost 3 bases, J lost 6 bases, and 5 bases stayed unmatched. Germline V gene sequence: CDR1 SGHTA, CDR2 FQGNSA. CDR3 nucleotides: TGTGCCAGCAGCTTCGAAGCGGGGTTCAATGAGCAGTTCTTC. It is translated as CASSFEAGFNEQFF.

The chain recombines TRBV7-9 with TRBJ2-5; TRBD1 matches 8 bases. V lost 5 bases, J lost 0 bases, and 8 bases stayed unmatched. CDR1 SEHNR and CDR2 FQNEAQ come from the germline V gene (reference sequence). The CDR3 contains 16 residues. The CDR3 DNA reads as TGTGCCAGCAGCCCGAGGACAGGGCCCCACCAAGAGACCCAGTACTTC. Residues: CASSPRTGPHQETQYF.

This chain joins TRBV15 and TRBJ1-5; D not certain. CDR3 length: 16 amino acids. Germline CDR1 reads LNHNV; CDR2 reads YYDKDF (reference sequence). Trimming took off 5 bases at V and 9 bases at J, with 23 bases between the two ends. Here the CDR3 DNA reads TGTGCCACCAGCTCACTTGGGTGGGCTGCACAAGGGCCCCAGCATTTT. It codes for CATSSLGWAAQGPQHF. Combining the CDR3 with reference TRBV15 and TRBJ1-5 gives the whole variable domain DAMVIQNPRYQVTQFGKPVTLSCSQTLNHNVMYWYQQKSSQAPKLLFHYYDKDFNNEADTPDNFQSRRPNTSFCFLDIRSPGLGDTAMYLCATSSLGWAAQGPQHFGDGTRLSIL.

This chain joins TRBV13 and TRBJ2-1; no clear D. The CDR3 is made up of 14 amino acids. In germline, CDR1 is PRHDT, CDR2 FYEKMQ (reference sequence). V gave up 5 bases and J gave up 6 bases, with 14 bases separating them. In DNA, the CDR3 is TGTGCCAGCAGCAAAATGGGCCCCACCAATGAGCAGTTCTTC. Its translation is CASSKMGPTNEQFF. Complete variable domain (other parts from reference TRBV13 and TRBJ2-1): AAGVIQSPRHLIKEKRETATLKCYPIPRHDTVYWYQQGPGQDPQFLISFYEKMQSDKGSIPDRFSAQQFSDYHSELNMSSLELGDSALYFCASSKMGPTNEQFFGPGTRLTVL.

The chain is built from TRBV9 and TRBJ1-2; no clear D gene. Trimming removed 0 bases at V and 2 bases at J, with 11 bases between. The CDR3 covers 15 residues. The germline CDR1 and CDR2 sequences are SGDLS and YYNGEE. The CDR3 is CASSVAARPNYGYTF. CDR3 in DNA: TGTGCCAGCAGCGTAGCAGCTCGACCGAACTATGGCTACACCTTC.

The chain is built from TRBV4-1 and TRBJ2-7; no firm D call. The germline V gene has CDR1 MGHRA and CDR2 YSYEKL. The ends were cut back, 4 bases at V and 4 bases at J, with 20 bases in the middle. The CDR3 is 16 amino acids. The DNA for the CDR3 is TGCGCCAGCAGCCTTAAGGATGTCCCTAGTGGGTACGAGCAGTACTTC. It encodes CASSLKDVPSGYEQYF.